One and the same sample provided the 32 T cell receptor beta chains below, sequenced in a study of blood T cell repertoires in COVID-19. Method: immunoSEQ multiplex PCR; TCRdb's copy keeps in-frame clones and lacks some. The sample has roughly 220,000 clones, 65% to 90% seen once. Sequencing input: peripheral blood. Source of these receptors: a woman between 40 and 55 years old who had recovered from COVID-19.

The V gene is TRBV7-6, the J gene TRBJ2-3; a possible D gene is TRBD2 (6 bases). V dropped 5 bases and J dropped 0 bases, with 15 bases sitting between them. Germline V gene lookup returns CDR1 SGHVS and CDR2 FNYEAQ. The CDR3 has 16 residues. CDR3 in amino acids: CASSLSSGTSTDTQYF. CDR3 nucleotide sequence: TGTGCCAGCAGCCTTTCCTCAGGGACTAGCACAGATACGCAGTATTTT.

Only one count was recorded for this clone. The V and J genes are TRBV11-3 and TRBJ2-3, with no clear D. Germline V gene data show CDR1 as SGHNT and CDR2 as YENEEA. The CDR3 runs to 11 residues. The germline V and J ends were trimmed by 6 bases and 8 bases, with 9 bases remaining between them. As DNA, the CDR3 is TGTGCCAGCAGATCAATCGGTACGCAGTATTTT. Translated: CASRSIGTQYF.

The chain uses TRBV4-2 and TRBJ1-5, with D tentatively TRBD1 (5 bases). This CDR3 region has 15 residues. Germline loops: CDR1 LGHNA, CDR2 YNFKEQ. V was pared by 0 bases and J by 4 bases, with 10 bases between. CDR3 bases: TGTGCCAGCAGCCAAGATTACACAGGAAATCAGCCCCAGCATTTT. This sequence encodes CASSQDYTGNQPQHF.

The V gene is TRBV10-3, the J gene TRBJ2-3; 8 bases match TRBD2. Trimming removed 2 bases from V and 3 bases from J; junction bases left unmatched: 7. Per the germline V gene, CDR1 is ENHRY and CDR2 is SYGVKD. The CDR3 is made up of 16 amino acids. The CDR3 bases are TGTGCCATCAGTGAGAGGGGGAGCGGGGGAACAGATACGCAGTATTTT. Amino acids: CAISERGSGGTDTQYF.

V usage is TRBV6-2 or TRBV6-3 and J usage is TRBJ1-6; a possible D gene is TRBD1 (6 bases). The CDR3 totals 14 residues. Germline V gives CDR1 MNHEY, CDR2 SVGEGT. Between the trimmed V and J ends, which lost 5 bases and 6 bases, there was a span of 11 bases. The CDR3 DNA sequence: TGTGCCAGCAGTCTAACAGGGATTAATTCACCCCTCCACTTT. It yields the protein CASSLTGINSPLHF.

The chain joins TRBV7-2 to TRBJ1-1; the D is unclear. The CDR3 length is 14 residues. V was shortened by 5 bases and J by 3 bases, with 13 bases between the two germline ends. The germline CDR1 and CDR2 sequences are SGHTA and FQGNSA. CDR3 residues: CASSLQAMDTEAFF. The CDR3 coding sequence is TGTGCCAGCAGCCTGCAAGCTATGGACACTGAAGCTTTCTTT.

The V and J genes are TRBV18 and TRBJ2-1, with D perhaps TRBD1 (5 bases). V gave up 2 bases and J gave up 3 bases, with 5 bases separating them. Germline loops: CDR1 KGHSH, CDR2 LQKENI. The CDR3 is 13 amino acids. The CDR3 region is CASSPRGYNEQFF. CDR3 coding DNA: TGTGCCAGCTCACCAAGGGGCTACAATGAGCAGTTCTTC.

This chain connects TRBV9 to TRBJ1-6, with 8 bases identical to TRBD1. Germline-derived CDR1 and CDR2 are SGDLS and YYNGEE. This CDR3 has 16 residues. J gave up 9 bases and V 3 bases, and 11 bases lay outside the gene matches. For the CDR3, the DNA is TGTGCCAGCAGCGCCCCCTCGACAGGGGAAGTTTCACCCCTCCACTTT. It codes for CASSAPSTGEVSPLHF.

The chain links TRBV7-9 to TRBJ2-1; maybe TRBD1 (6 bases). The germline V gene encodes CDR1 SEHNR and CDR2 FQNEAQ (reference sequence). The CDR3 has 13 amino acids. Trimming pared 3 bases from V and 7 bases from J, leaving 10 bases between. In nucleotides, the CDR3 is TGTGCCAGCAGCTTGGGGGCAAGGAATGAGCAGTTCTTC. This codes for CASSLGARNEQFF.

This clone has just a few counts. The chain combines TRBV18 with TRBJ1-1; D remains ambiguous. Trimming stripped 4 bases from V and 0 bases from J, with 6 bases between. Germline V gene lookup returns CDR1 KGHSH and CDR2 LQKENI. This CDR3 has 13 residues. Written as DNA, the CDR3 is TGTGCCAGCTCACGCGCAATGAACACTGAAGCTTTCTTT. This translates into CASSRAMNTEAFF.

This clone came up once. The chain carries TRBV6-2 or TRBV6-3 and TRBJ1-1; D call uncertain. The CDR3 is 14 residues long. The germline gives CDR1 MNHEY, CDR2 SVGEGT. Trimming removed 6 bases from V and 3 bases from J, with 14 bases in between. CDR3 amino acids: CASSPDLRDTEAFF. The CDR3, as DNA: TGTGCCAGCAGCCCGGACTTAAGAGACACTGAAGCTTTCTTT.

V usage is TRBV28 and J usage is TRBJ1-1, with TRBD1 identical over 9 bases. Trimming at V came to 8 bases and at J to 3 bases, leaving 10 bases not matched to a gene. Per germline, CDR1 MDHEN and CDR2 SYDVKM. This CDR3 is built from 15 residues. The CDR3: CASGGQGWIYTEAFF. The CDR3 coding sequence is TGTGCCAGCGGTGGACAGGGGTGGATATACACTGAAGCTTTCTTT. Combining the CDR3 with reference TRBV28 and TRBJ1-1 gives the whole variable domain DVKVTQSSRYLVKRTGEKVFLECVQDMDHENMFWYRQDPGLGLRLIYFSYDVKMKEKGDIPEGYSVSREKKERFSLILESASTNQTSMYLCASGGQGWIYTEAFFGQGTRLTVV.

The rearrangement links TRBV7-3 to TRBJ2-5; D ambiguous. The ends were cut back, 1 base at V and 3 bases at J, with 6 bases in the middle. This CDR3 region has 13 residues. Per the germline V gene, CDR1 is SGHTA and CDR2 is FQGTGA. CDR3 DNA: TGTGCCAGCAGCTTAAACAGAGAAGAGACCCAGTACTTC. Its translation: CASSLNREETQYF.

The chain carries TRBV7-2 and TRBJ2-3; tentative D call: TRBD2 (6 bases). CDR1 SGHTA and CDR2 FQGNSA come from the germline V gene. The CDR3 length is 14 residues. The V and J ends lost 5 bases and 5 bases respectively, with 14 bases between them. The CDR3 coding sequence is TGTGCCAGCAGCCTGGGACTGCGTTTAGATACGCAGTATTTT. Encoded protein: CASSLGLRLDTQYF.

The chain uses TRBV6-5 and TRBJ1-6, with a weak D call TRBD1 (5 bases). This CDR3 has 13 amino acids. V lost 5 bases to trimming and J lost 6 bases, with 8 bases between them. CDR1 is MNHEY and CDR2 is SVGAGI in the germline V gene. CDR3 DNA sequence: TGTGCCAGCAGTAGGGGTCCTAATTCACCCCTCCACTTT. Translation: CASSRGPNSPLHF.

V is TRBV7-9 and J is TRBJ2-2, with D tentatively TRBD1 (7 bases). The CDR3 consists of 16 residues. The germline V gene encodes CDR1 SEHNR and CDR2 FQNEAQ (reference sequence). V was trimmed by 4 bases and J by 15 bases, leaving 27 bases between them. This CDR3 reads CASSSDRAATPGRLFF. In DNA form, the CDR3 reads TGTGCCAGCAGCTCAGACAGGGCTGCTACACCGGGGAGGTTGTTTTTT. Using reference TRBV7-9 and TRBJ2-2 for the parts outside the CDR3, the full variable domain is DTGVSQNPRHKITKRGQNVTFRCDPISEHNRLYWYRQTLGQGPEFLTYFQNEAQLEKSRLLSDRFSAERPKGSFSTLEIQRTEQGDSAMYLCASSSDRAATPGRLFFGEGSRLTVL.

On this clone: The junction departs from the called germline gene at one end, perhaps through a read error. V gene TRBV24-1 combines with J gene TRBJ1-5; D unclear. The CDR3 loop spans 16 amino acids. Germline CDR1 is KGHDR and CDR2 is SFDVKD. The DNA for the CDR3 is TGTGCCACCAGTGGGCGGCCCAACCGAAGCAATCAGTCCCAGCATTTT. As protein: CATSGRPNRSNQSQHF.

The CDR3 nucleotides are TGTGCCAGTAGTGTGGACAGATATGGCTACACCTTC. This translates into CASSVDRYGYTF. The chain carries TRBV19 and TRBJ1-2; perhaps TRBD1 as D (6 bases). The CDR3 is 12 residues long. Germline assignment: CDR1 LNHDA and CDR2 SQIVND (reference sequence). V dropped 5 bases and J dropped 5 bases, with 9 bases sitting between them.

This chain joins TRBV6-5 and TRBJ1-2; D possibly corresponds to TRBD1 (6 bases). Deletions cut 6 bases from V and 4 bases from J, with 18 bases between. The germline gives CDR1 MNHEY, CDR2 SVGAGI. The CDR3 extends over 15 amino acids. CDR3 sequence reads: CASRSRGMSLYGYTF. The CDR3 region has the DNA TGTGCCAGCAGGTCCAGGGGAATGAGTCTCTATGGCTACACCTTC.

V usage is TRBV9 and J usage is TRBJ2-6; D is possibly TRBD2 (6 bases). The V end lost 1 base, the J end lost 0 bases, and 11 bases lay between the germline ends. The CDR3 sequence is 17 residues long. Germline-derived CDR1 and CDR2 are SGDLS and YYNGEE. The CDR3 DNA follows: TGTGCCAGCAGCGTAAAAGGGAGGAGCTCTGGGGCCAACGTCCTGACTTTC. The encoded protein is CASSVKGRSSGANVLTF.

The rearrangement links TRBV7-9 to TRBJ2-1; 10 positions match TRBD2. The germline CDR1 and CDR2 sequences are SEHNR and FQNEAQ (reference sequence). V lost 5 bases to trimming and J lost 9 bases; unmatched junction nucleotides: 10. The CDR3 has 15 residues. The CDR3 nucleotides are TGTGCCAGCAGCCTCACTAGCGGGGTGATAAGTGAGCAGTTCTTC. Translated: CASSLTSGVISEQFF.

This sequence joins TRBV5-1 and TRBJ1-1, with D possibly being TRBD1 (6 bases). Trimming left V 4 bases short and J 1 base short, with 17 bases between. Germline V gives CDR1 SGHRS, CDR2 YFSETQ. The CDR3 spans 16 residues. The CDR3 sequence is CASSPPSGGGNTEAFF. DNA for the CDR3: TGCGCCAGCAGCCCCCCCTCGGGAGGGGGGAACACTGAAGCTTTCTTT.

V usage is TRBV5-8 and J usage is TRBJ1-4; 12 bases fit TRBD1. CDR1 and CDR2 (germline): SGHTS, YDEGEE. V trimming: 5 bases; J trimming: 3 bases; junction bases outside the gene matches: 2. The CDR3 length is 15 residues. CDR3 nucleotide sequence: TGTGCCAGCAGGGGACAGGGGGCCTCTAATGAAAAACTGTTTTTT. This sequence encodes CASRGQGASNEKLFF.

J is TRBJ2-1 and V is TRBV4-3; 11 positions match TRBD2. J was trimmed by 4 bases and V by 5 bases; bases with no gene match: 7. The CDR3 totals 16 residues. Looked up from germline, CDR1 is LGHNA and CDR2 is YSLEER. CDR3 nucleotides: TGCGCCAGCAGCACCCTACTAGCGGGGGATTACAATGAGCAGTTCTTC. Its translation: CASSTLLAGDYNEQFF.

This clone was seen more than once but under ten times. J is TRBJ2-3 and V is TRBV2; 10 nucleotides match TRBD2. CDR1 is SNHLY, CDR2 FYNNEI, per germline. This CDR3 region has 17 residues. V trimming: 5 bases; J trimming: 1 base; junction bases outside the gene matches: 9. CDR3 DNA: TGTGCCAGCAGTATGCTTCTAGCGGGGGTGGGCACAGATACGCAGTATTTT. It yields the protein CASSMLLAGVGTDTQYF.

The CDR3 loop reads CASSLKPRTGEAFF. The CDR3 nucleotides read TGTGCCAGCAGTCTCAAACCGAGGACAGGGGAAGCTTTCTTT. The chain recombines TRBV6-5 with TRBJ1-1; 8 bases agree with TRBD1. The CDR3 loop spans 14 amino acids. CDR1 is MNHEY, CDR2 SVGAGI, per germline. The J segment lost 8 bases and the V segment lost 5 bases, leaving 10 bases of the junction unmatched.

This clone has only a few counts. The chain employs TRBV5-6 and TRBJ2-7; D not resolved. Per germline, CDR1 SGHDT and CDR2 YYEEEE. This CDR3 contains 12 residues. V was shortened by 1 base and J by 5 bases, with 7 bases between the two germline ends. CDR3 nucleotides: TGTGCCAGCAGCTTGAACATCGACGAGCAGTACTTC. It codes for CASSLNIDEQYF.

The chain carries TRBV18 and TRBJ1-3; possibly TRBD1 for D (6 bases). The V gene lost 3 bases and the J gene lost 0 bases, with 12 bases spanning the gap. The germline V gene encodes CDR1 KGHSH and CDR2 LQKENI. There are 16 residues in the CDR3. The CDR3 region is CASSPKTGGSGNTIYF. Here the CDR3 DNA reads TGTGCCAGCTCACCTAAGACAGGCGGCTCTGGAAACACCATATATTTT.

This chain uses TRBV21-1 with TRBJ1-3. TRBV21-1 is deemed a pseudogene. CDR3 length equals 17 residues. DNA of the CDR3: TGTGCCACATCAGAGGGTCCGCGGATGCGGCTGGGAAACACCATATATTTT. Encoded protein: CATSEGPRMRLGNTIYF.

The chain is built from TRBV18 and TRBJ2-5; 8 bases line up with TRBD2. Trimming took 5 bases from V and 5 from J; bases not matched to a gene: 10. Germline V gene sequence: CDR1 KGHSH, CDR2 LQKENI. The CDR3 consists of 15 residues. The CDR3 is CASSSGTRGRETQYF. CDR3 nucleotides: TGTGCCAGCTCATCCGGGACTAGGGGTCGGGAGACCCAGTACTTC.

This rearrangement joins TRBV5-1 to TRBJ1-2; D uncertain. V dropped 1 base and J dropped 4 bases, with 14 bases sitting between them. The CDR3 is 15 residues long. The germline V gene has CDR1 SGHRS and CDR2 YFSETQ. CDR3 bases: TGCGCCAGCAGCTTGTTAGGCGCCTGGGCCTATGGCTACACCTTC. Its translation: CASSLLGAWAYGYTF.

This clone occurred a few times. The genes are TRBV29-1 and TRBJ2-1; 7 bases line up with TRBD1. The V gene's germline CDR1 is SQVTM and CDR2 ANQGSEA. CDR3 length equals 12 residues. Germline trimming cut 7 bases from V and 8 bases from J; bases unmatched to any gene: 8. CDR3 DNA sequence: TGCAGCGACGGACAGGTGAACGATGAGCAGTTCTTC. Its protein product is CSDGQVNDEQFF.